This TCR beta chain is drawn from a study of identifying expanded T cells in peripheral blood. During the collection period, no donor immune events like infections were recorded. The protocol was immunoSEQ multiplex PCR, while the TCRdb copy is restricted to in-frame clones and leaves out a portion. The sample lists under 85,000 clones; about 83% were seen once. After removal of 1 base from V and 0 bases from J, the junction contained 1 base not matched to a gene. The germline V gene has CDR1 LNHDA and CDR2 SQIVND (reference sequence). This CDR3 has 15 residues. General study points: Roughly two-week clone count variance significantly increased as total template count grew. Technical replicates showed 0.9 to 1.5 changed clones; two weeks roughly 15; four weeks 19.

This clone showed up just once. Antigen unknown. The chain combines TRBV19 with TRBJ2-3; 7 nucleotides line up with TRBD2. Sequencing was performed on blood. The sequence came from a person aged 18 to 70 in good health. The CDR3 DNA follows: TGTGCCAGTAGTATAGCTAGCGGTAGCACAGATACGCAGTATTTT. This codes for CASSIASGSTDTQYF.